These 17 T cell receptor beta chains originate from one sample sequenced in a study of T cells in women clearing cervical HPV infection (dated by TCRdb to 2016 to 2019). Libraries were constructed by the immunoSEQ multiplex PCR assay. TCRdb retrieved this table from immuneACCESS and kept in-frame rearrangements only. Not all clones are present; in checked studies, unresolved V genes account for under half, and no reason is known for the remainder. The table for this sample records around 44,000 clones. The ten largest clones add up to about 8% of the sample. Sequencing was done on a sample of blood buffy coat. The receptors shown here come from a woman between 18 and 70 years old with a cervical HPV16 infection that either progressed to CIN3+ or cleared (not recorded which).

Details on this clone: The sequence runs out 3 residues before the end of the CDR3; the remainder is reconstructed from the germline J gene. The V gene is TRBV24-1, the J gene TRBJ1-2; the match to TRBD1 covers 7 bases. CDR3 length: 14 amino acids. V dropped 0 bases and J dropped 5; count of bases not matched to a gene: 2. Looked up from germline, CDR1 is KGHDR and CDR2 is SFDVKD. The sequenced CDR3 bases are TGTGCCACCAGTGATTTGACGACAGGGTATGGC. Amino acid sequence: CATSDLTTGYG. The entire CDR3 protein is CATSDLTTGYGYTF.

As concerns this clone: The read stops 3 residues short of the end of the CDR3; the missing end is completed from the germline J gene. This chain links TRBV20-1 with TRBJ2-5; possibly TRBD1 for D (6 bases). The V end lost 3 bases, the J end lost 5 bases, and 16 bases lay between the germline ends. Looked up from germline, CDR1 is DFQATT and CDR2 is SNEGSKA (reference sequence). This CDR3 is 14 amino acids long. This chain's CDR3 is CSARLRDTPETQYF. Incomplete CDR3 DNA: TGCAGTGCTAGGCTTCGGGACACACCTGAGACC.

On this clone itself: The CDR3 end is not reached by the read, which stops 3 residues before it; the germline J gene fills it in. The chain combines TRBV7-8 with TRBJ2-2, with 8 nucleotides matching TRBD1. The ends lost 0 bases at V and 1 base at J; junction bases unmatched: 7. Per the germline V gene, CDR1 is SGHVS and CDR2 is FQNEAQ. The CDR3 contains 18 residues. The CDR3 sequence: CASSLASRDRQNTGELFF. CDR3 DNA, as far as it was read: TGTGCCAGCAGCTTAGCGTCCCGGGACAGGCAGAACACCGGGGAG.

The CDR3 spells CSAPDPSGNADTQYF. The CDR3 bases that were read are TGCAGTGCTCCCGACCCAAGCGGGAACGCAGATACG. The chain has TRBV20-1 and TRBJ2-3, with TRBD2 matching over 7 bases. The read terminates 3 residues before the CDR3 end, so the remaining end is supplied by the germline J gene. With 5 bases clipped from V and 4 bases from J, the junction kept 12 bases outside the gene matches. The CDR3 is 15 residues long. In germline, CDR1 is DFQATT, CDR2 SNEGSKA (reference sequence).

The sequenced CDR3 bases are TGCGCCAGCAGCTTGACGGGACAGGAAAATCAGCCC. This codes for CASSLTGQENQP. The entire CDR3 protein reads CASSLTGQENQPQHF. The J gene is TRBJ1-5, the V gene TRBV5-1; 8 bases are a match to TRBD1. The read comes to an end 3 residues before the CDR3 does, leaving the germline J gene to fill in the end. The V and J ends lost 1 base and 4 bases, in that order; junction bases with no gene match: 4. Germline assignment: CDR1 SGHRS and CDR2 YFSETQ. This CDR3 is built from 15 residues.

Concerning this clone itself: Read data end 3 residues before the CDR3 end; the end is taken from the germline J gene. The chain is built from TRBV4-1 and TRBJ2-7, with D uncertain. The CDR3 has 12 amino acids. Per the germline V gene, CDR1 is MGHRA and CDR2 is YSYEKL. V was trimmed by 2 bases and J by 6 bases, leaving 8 bases between them. The CDR3 here is CASSQSSSEQYF. CDR3 bases read: TGCGCCAGCAGCCAAAGCTCTAGCGAG.

A remark on this clone: The sequenced fragment ends 3 residues before the CDR3 boundary, so the rest is inferred from the germline J gene. The chain couples TRBV28 to TRBJ2-2; possibly TRBD2 for D (6 bases). Trimming left V 3 bases short and J 8 bases short, with 19 bases between. The germline CDR1 and CDR2 sequences are MDHEN and SYDVKM. The CDR3 consists of 16 residues. The DNA read from the CDR3 is TGTGCCAGCAGTTTGGCCCAGGGACTTACTGGGGGGGAG. Its protein product is CASSLAQGLTGGE. The whole CDR3 protein reads CASSLAQGLTGGELFF.

Of note for this clone: The CDR3 end lies 3 residues beyond the end of the read and is filled in from the germline J gene. The J gene is TRBJ2-3, the V gene TRBV28, with 7 bases identical to TRBD2. This CDR3 has 17 amino acids. V lost 5 bases, J lost 1 base, and 12 bases stayed unmatched. CDR1 is MDHEN, CDR2 SYDVKM, per germline. Incomplete CDR3 DNA: TGTGCCAGCAGTCGCCCCTCTAGCGGTTACCGCACAGATACG. This encodes CASSRPSSGYRTDT. The entire CDR3 sequence reads CASSRPSSGYRTDTQYF.

Concerning this clone: The read falls 3 residues short of the CDR3 end, and the missing part is taken from the germline J gene. The V gene is TRBV28, the J gene TRBJ2-4; TRBD1 matches at 9 bases. V lost 5 bases to trimming and J lost 2 bases; unmatched junction nucleotides: 7. This CDR3 region has 16 residues. The V gene's germline CDR1 is MDHEN and CDR2 SYDVKM. CDR3 in amino acids: CASSQQGALSKNIQYF. CDR3 DNA, as far as it was read: TGTGCCAGCAGTCAACAGGGGGCCTTGTCCAAAAACATT.

On this clone itself: The read falls 3 residues short of the CDR3 end, and the missing part is taken from the germline J gene. The chain combines TRBV2 with TRBJ1-5; no reliable D call. CDR1 is SNHLY and CDR2 is FYNNEI in the germline V gene. Trimming stripped 4 bases from V and 4 bases from J, with 11 bases between. The length of the CDR3 is 14 residues. Incomplete CDR3 DNA: TGTGCCAGCAGTGGCCGCAGTCTGAATCAGCCC. As protein: CASSGRSLNQP. The full CDR3 sequence reads CASSGRSLNQPQHF.

In the case of this clone: The read finishes 3 residues shy of the CDR3 end, and the germline J gene is used to complete it. The chain links TRBV7-9 to TRBJ2-1; 8 positions agree with TRBD2. V trimming: 2 bases; J trimming: 3 bases; junction bases outside the gene matches: 3. The CDR3 sequence is 15 residues long. Germline values: CDR1 SEHNR, CDR2 FQNEAQ (reference sequence). CDR3 DNA (partial): TGTGCCAGCAGCTTACCACTAGCGGTCTACAATGAG. Translation: CASSLPLAVYNE. In full, the CDR3 is CASSLPLAVYNEQFF.

With regard to this clone: The CDR3 end falls 3 residues outside the read, so it is completed with the germline J gene. The J gene is TRBJ2-7, the V gene TRBV13; D is uncertain. Trimming took off 5 bases at V and 0 bases at J, with 5 bases between the two ends. Germline assignment: CDR1 PRHDT and CDR2 FYEKMQ (reference sequence). This CDR3 spans 12 amino acids. CDR3 bases read: TGTGCCAGCAGCGTCAGCTCCTACGAG. It yields the protein CASSVSSYE. The CDR3 in its entirety is CASSVSSYEQYF.

Turning to this clone: Read coverage stops 3 residues before the CDR3 terminus; the germline J gene supplies the remainder. The J gene is TRBJ1-2, the V gene TRBV29-1; TRBD1 agrees at 8 bases. Germline values: CDR1 SQVTM, CDR2 ANQGSEA. The CDR3 runs to 13 residues. CDR3 region: CSGYAGGSGGYTF. The CDR3 bases that were read are TGCAGCGGGTACGCAGGGGGCTCAGGGGGC.

To note about this clone: Coverage ceases 3 residues before the CDR3 finishes, and the germline J gene fills in the end. The chain has TRBV5-6 and TRBJ2-5; 9 bases line up with TRBD2. Germline CDR1 SGHDT, CDR2 YYEEEE. The CDR3 is made up of 15 amino acids. The V and J ends lost 2 bases and 0 bases, in that order; junction bases with no gene match: 2. CDR3 region: CASSFLAGYQETQYF. CDR3 DNA, as far as it was read: TGTGCCAGCAGCTTCCTAGCGGGGTACCAAGAGACC.

Notes on this clone: The missing CDR3 end, 3 residues past where the read stops, is filled in from the germline J gene. V gene TRBV19 combines with J gene TRBJ2-1; 14 nucleotides align to TRBD2. J gave up 9 bases and V 8 bases, and 12 bases lay outside the gene matches. Germline V gives CDR1 LNHDA, CDR2 SQIVND (reference sequence). The CDR3 sequence is 16 residues long. The DNA read from the CDR3 is TGTGCCAGTTCCCCGGGACTAGCGGGAGATAGGGGTGAG. It codes for CASSPGLAGDRGE. The entire CDR3 reads CASSPGLAGDRGEQFF. The whole variable domain, remainder taken from reference TRBV19 and TRBJ2-1, is DGGITQSPKYLFRKEGQNVTLSCEQNLNHDAMYWYRQDPGQGLRLIYYSQIVNDFQKGDIAEGYSVSREKKESFPLTVTSAQKNPTAFYLCASSPGLAGDRGEQFFGPGTRLTVL.

Note on this clone: The read ends 3 residues early relative to the CDR3; the germline J gene fills the gap. The chain carries TRBV19 and TRBJ1-2; D perhaps matches TRBD1 (5 bases). Trimming removed 2 bases from V and 4 bases from J, with 5 bases in between. The length of the CDR3 is 12 residues. The germline CDR1 and CDR2 sequences are LNHDA and SQIVND (reference sequence). CDR3 DNA, as far as it was read: TGTGCCAGTAGTATAACAGGCTATGGC. This translates into CASSITGYG. The complete CDR3 sequence is CASSITGYGYTF.

A remark on this clone: The missing CDR3 end, 3 residues past where the read stops, is filled in from the germline J gene. V is TRBV20-1 and J is TRBJ2-1; D may be TRBD2 (6 bases). Germline assignment: CDR1 DFQATT and CDR2 SNEGSKA (reference sequence). CDR3 length: 15 residues. V lost 6 bases, J lost 3 bases, and 18 bases lay in between. The chain's CDR3 is CSAPTTGTLYNEQFF. The sequenced part of the CDR3 DNA is TGCAGTGCCCCAACCACCGGGACTCTCTACAATGAG.